The 6 T cell receptor beta chains below come from one sample, sequenced in a study of immune cell composition in non-small cell lung cancer. TCRdb's copy holds only in-frame clones and misses some; the assay was immunoSEQ multiplex PCR. The sample records some 2,600 clones, over 70% being singletons. The specimen sequenced was lung tumor tissue. The receptors come from a human donor with non-small cell lung cancer.

The sample holds one count of this clone. V is TRBV6-5 and J is TRBJ1-1; D gene ambiguous. The CDR3 is 14 amino acids. V lost 6 bases to trimming and J lost 0 bases, with 11 bases between them. Germline V lookup: CDR1 MNHEY, CDR2 SVGAGI. CDR3 residues: CASRSQAMNTEAFF. CDR3 in DNA: TGTGCCAGCAGGAGCCAGGCTATGAACACTGAAGCTTTCTTT.

The table lists this clone with a few counts. The chain couples TRBV7-6 to TRBJ2-7, with 11 nucleotides matching TRBD1. This CDR3 comprises 14 residues. V lost 5 bases and J lost 5; bases outside the gene matches: 5. Germline V gene sequence: CDR1 SGHVS, CDR2 FNYEAQ. This CDR3 is CASSRTGGRDEQYF. CDR3 in DNA: TGTGCCAGCAGCCGGACAGGGGGCAGGGACGAGCAGTACTTC. The whole variable domain, remainder taken from reference TRBV7-6 and TRBJ2-7, is GAGVSQSPRYKVTKRGQDVALRCDPISGHVSLYWYRQALGQGPEFLTYFNYEAQQDKSGLPNDRFSAERPEGSISTLTIQRTEQRDSAMYRCASSRTGGRDEQYFGPGTRLTVT.

The V call is TRBV15, the J call TRBJ1-2; 7 positions agree with TRBD1. The CDR3 length is 15 residues. J gave up 7 bases and V 2 bases, and 10 bases lay outside the gene matches. Germline CDR1 reads LNHNV; CDR2 reads YYDKDF (reference sequence). CDR3 sequence reads: CATSRTTGSRVGYTF. CDR3 sequence (DNA): TGTGCCACCAGCAGAACGACAGGGAGCAGGGTTGGCTACACCTTC.

The chain links TRBV15 to TRBJ2-7, with D perhaps matching TRBD1 (6 bases). CDR3 length: 15 residues. V was cut by 5 bases and J by 0 bases, with 14 bases left in between. Germline CDR1 LNHNV, CDR2 YYDKDF (reference sequence). This CDR3 is CATSSGDGYSYEQYF. The CDR3 nucleotides are TGTGCCACCAGCTCAGGGGACGGTTACTCCTACGAGCAGTACTTC.

The chain uses TRBV5-1 and TRBJ2-7; 8 nucleotides line up with TRBD1. The CDR3 runs 16 residues. J was trimmed by 3 bases and V by 3 bases; bases with no gene match: 11. Per the germline V gene, CDR1 is SGHRS and CDR2 is YFSETQ. The CDR3 bases are TGCGCCAGCAGCTGGACAAAGGGACAGGAAGTCTACGAGCAGTACTTC. Protein: CASSWTKGQEVYEQYF.

The genes are TRBV7-2 and TRBJ1-1, with D maybe TRBD1 (6 bases). Looked up from germline, CDR1 is SGHTA and CDR2 is FQGNSA. V lost 5 bases to trimming and J lost 5 bases, with 15 bases between them. The CDR3 totals 14 residues. The CDR3 sequence: CASSVGGGHTEAFF. CDR3 DNA: TGTGCCAGCAGCGTCGGGGGGGGGCATACTGAAGCTTTCTTT. Based on the CDR3 plus reference TRBV7-2 and TRBJ1-1, the full variable domain is GAGVSQSPSNKVTEKGKDVELRCDPISGHTALYWYRQSLGQGLEFLIYFQGNSAPDKSGLPSDRFSAERTGGSVSTLTIQRTQQEDSAVYLCASSVGGGHTEAFFGQGTRLTVV.